What follows is one T cell receptor beta chain and its context. The sample originates from a study of blood T cell repertoires in COVID-19. Study-wide context: Collection of acute and convalescent COVID-19 samples took place in the United States, Italy and Spain.

This CDR3 has 14 residues. Germline-derived CDR1 and CDR2 are MNHEY and SMNVEV (reference sequence). The V gene end was trimmed by 6 bases and the J gene end by 9 bases; junction bases not matched to a gene: 14. The table came from immunoSEQ multiplex PCR; TCRdb's copy has only in-frame clones and leaves some out. The sample records around 97,000 clones, about 80% being singletons. Sequencing was done on a sample of peripheral blood. The chain recombines TRBV27 with TRBJ2-7; 7 bases match TRBD1. The receptor comes from a man in his 70s with acute or convalescent COVID-19. The CDR3 loop reads CASRRQGEKSPQYF. DNA for the CDR3: TGTGCCAGCAGGAGACAGGGAGAAAAGTCTCCGCAGTACTTC.